This T cell receptor (beta chain) was retrieved from a study of identical twins. This clonotype was counted at least ten times. CDR3 length: 10 residues. Looked up from germline, CDR1 is MNHNY and CDR2 is SVGAGI (reference sequence). V shed 8 bases and J shed 7 bases, with 9 bases lying between them. TCRdb recomputed calls from the 5' RACE reads with MiXCR, one row per CDR3 protein. Of approximately 250,000 distinct CDR3 sequences in the sample, over 5.5% were seen once. This sample was also put to use in a study of T cells expressing NK-cell markers.

What was sequenced was CD8+ T cells sorted from blood. The receptor was isolated from a young woman in good health. The chain uses TRBV6-6 and TRBJ2-7; D could derive from TRBD1 or TRBD2 (5 bases each). CDR3 DNA sequence: TGTGCCAGCGGAGGACAAGAGCAGTACTTC. Protein: CASGGQEQYF.